This T cell receptor beta chain was captured by sequencing in a study of PD-1 blockade in classical Hodgkin lymphoma. General study points: Diversity in CD4+ TCRs, unlike that measured in CD8+ TCRs, had risen significantly by C4D1. Diminished baseline TCR diversity has been reported in newly diagnosed patients relative to healthy donors.

Points on this clone: The antigen is not known.

Profiling relied on immunoSEQ multiplex PCR, and the TCRdb table lists in-frame clones only, not all of them. This table holds tens of thousands of clones, under 95% found once. All the patients suffered relapse after autologous stem cell transplantation, and brentuximab vedotin exposure differed. Best responses were complete response, partial response or progressive disease. Germline CDR1 is MNHEY and CDR2 is SMNVEV (reference sequence). V gave up 5 bases and J gave up 2 bases, with 21 bases separating them. The length of the CDR3 is 17 residues. The source was peripheral blood mononuclear cells (PBMCs), collected at baseline. This clonotype originated in a human donor with classical Hodgkin lymphoma. V gene TRBV27 combines with J gene TRBJ1-1; maybe TRBD1 (6 bases). CDR3 sequence reads: CASSPLTPLGANTEAFF. The DNA of the CDR3 is TGTGCCAGCAGTCCCCTGACACCTCTGGGGGCTAACACTGAAGCTTTCTTT.